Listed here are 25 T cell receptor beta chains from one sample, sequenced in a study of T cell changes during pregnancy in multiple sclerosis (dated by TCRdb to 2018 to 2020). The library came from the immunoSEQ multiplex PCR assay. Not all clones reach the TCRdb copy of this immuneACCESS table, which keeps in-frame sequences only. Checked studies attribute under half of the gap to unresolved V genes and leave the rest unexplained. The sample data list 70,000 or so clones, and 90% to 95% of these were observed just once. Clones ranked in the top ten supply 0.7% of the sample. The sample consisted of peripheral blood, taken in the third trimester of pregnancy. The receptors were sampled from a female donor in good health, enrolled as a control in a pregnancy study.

CDR3 sequence (DNA): TGTGCCAGCACCCCCCTGACTGGGTCCTACAATGAGCAGTTCTTC. Translated: CASTPLTGSYNEQFF. The chain recombines TRBV11-2 with TRBJ2-1, with D unclear. V lost 7 bases to trimming and J lost 1 base, with 14 bases between them. The CDR3 sequence is 15 residues long. Germline CDR1 and CDR2: SGHAT and FQNNGV.

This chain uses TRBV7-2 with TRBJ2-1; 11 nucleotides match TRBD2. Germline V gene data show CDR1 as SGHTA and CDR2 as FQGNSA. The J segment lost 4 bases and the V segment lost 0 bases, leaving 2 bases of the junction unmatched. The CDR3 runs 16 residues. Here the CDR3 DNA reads TGTGCCAGCAGCTTAGCTAGCGGGAGGGTTTACAATGAGCAGTTCTTC. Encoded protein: CASSLASGRVYNEQFF.

The CDR3 loop is CASSSGGTAGNTIYF. CDR3 sequence (DNA): TGTGCCAGCAGCTCAGGGGGGACAGCTGGAAACACCATATATTTT. V and J are TRBV7-2 and TRBJ1-3, with TRBD1 matching 7 bases. V shed 4 bases, J shed 2 bases, and the junction held 5 bases outside the gene matches. The CDR3 has 15 amino acids. CDR1 SGHTA and CDR2 FQGNSA come from the germline V gene.

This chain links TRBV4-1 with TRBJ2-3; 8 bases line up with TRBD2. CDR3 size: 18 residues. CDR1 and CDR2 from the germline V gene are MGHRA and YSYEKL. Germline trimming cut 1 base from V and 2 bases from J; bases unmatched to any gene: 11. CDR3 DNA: TGCGCCAGCAGCCAAGGGGCCCCTCGGGGGGGTCACACAGATACGCAGTATTTT. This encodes CASSQGAPRGGHTDTQYF.

CDR3 protein: CASSPGTRNYGYTF. The CDR3 coding sequence is TGTGCCAGCAGCCCCGGTACTCGGAACTATGGCTACACCTTC. The chain couples TRBV11-1 to TRBJ1-2; D remains unclear. With 5 bases removed from V and 2 bases from J, the gap between germline ends came to 12 bases. CDR1 and CDR2 (germline): SGHAT, FQDESV (reference sequence). The CDR3 is 14 residues long.

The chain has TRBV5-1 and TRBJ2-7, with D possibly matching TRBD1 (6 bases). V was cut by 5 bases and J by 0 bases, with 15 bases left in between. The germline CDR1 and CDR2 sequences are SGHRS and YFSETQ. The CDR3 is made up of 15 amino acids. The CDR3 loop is CASSDTDRTSYEQYF. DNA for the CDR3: TGCGCCAGCAGTGATACCGACAGGACCTCCTACGAGCAGTACTTC.

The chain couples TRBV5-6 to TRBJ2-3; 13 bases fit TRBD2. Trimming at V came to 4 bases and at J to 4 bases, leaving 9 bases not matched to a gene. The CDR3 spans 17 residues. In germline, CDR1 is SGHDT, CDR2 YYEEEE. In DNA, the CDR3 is TGTGCCAGCAGCCCAACTAGCGGGAGGGGAGTAGCAGATACGCAGTATTTT. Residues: CASSPTSGRGVADTQYF.

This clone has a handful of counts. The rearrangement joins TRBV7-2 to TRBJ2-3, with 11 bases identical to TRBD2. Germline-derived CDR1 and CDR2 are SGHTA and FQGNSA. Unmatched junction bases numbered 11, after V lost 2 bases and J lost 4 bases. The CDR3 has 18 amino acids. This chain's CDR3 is CASSLTLVAGGPADTQYF. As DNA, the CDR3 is TGTGCCAGCAGCTTAACCCTTGTAGCGGGAGGGCCAGCAGATACGCAGTATTTT.

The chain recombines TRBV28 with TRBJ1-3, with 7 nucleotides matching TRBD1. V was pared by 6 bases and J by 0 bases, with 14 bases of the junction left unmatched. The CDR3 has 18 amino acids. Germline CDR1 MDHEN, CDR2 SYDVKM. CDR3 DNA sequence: TGTGCCAGCAGGACTCCGAGGGACAGAGGAAGCTCTGGAAACACCATATATTTT. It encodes CASRTPRDRGSSGNTIYF.

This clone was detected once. The CDR3 loop is CASSGDATPGAYEQYF. CDR3 DNA sequence: TGTGCCAGCAGTGGGGACGCAACTCCGGGGGCCTACGAGCAGTACTTC. This chain links TRBV6-1 with TRBJ2-7; D is perhaps TRBD2 (6 bases). Germline lookup yields CDR1 MNHNS and CDR2 SASEGT. The CDR3 totals 16 residues. The V and J ends lost 4 bases and 2 bases respectively, with 18 bases between them.

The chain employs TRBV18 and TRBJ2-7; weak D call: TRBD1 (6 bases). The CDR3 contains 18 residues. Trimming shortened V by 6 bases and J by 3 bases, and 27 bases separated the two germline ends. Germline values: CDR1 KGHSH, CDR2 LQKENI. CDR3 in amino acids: CASSLLRSVPGTHYEQYF. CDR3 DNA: TGTGCCAGCTCCCTTCTCCGATCAGTACCCGGGACACACTACGAGCAGTACTTC.

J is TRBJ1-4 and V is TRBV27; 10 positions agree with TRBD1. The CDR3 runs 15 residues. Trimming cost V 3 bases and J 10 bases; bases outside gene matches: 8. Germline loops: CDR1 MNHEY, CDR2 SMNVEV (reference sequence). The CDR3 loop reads CASSFWRDRGRKLFF. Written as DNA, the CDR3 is TGTGCCAGCAGTTTTTGGAGGGACAGGGGCCGAAAACTGTTTTTT.

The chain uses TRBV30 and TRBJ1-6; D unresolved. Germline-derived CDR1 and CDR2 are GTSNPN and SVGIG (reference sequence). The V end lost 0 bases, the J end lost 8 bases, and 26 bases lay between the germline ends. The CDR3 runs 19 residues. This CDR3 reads CAWSVGRSRMLGRDSPLHF. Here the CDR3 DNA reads TGTGCCTGGAGTGTAGGGAGGTCGAGAATGTTAGGGCGTGATTCACCCCTCCACTTT.

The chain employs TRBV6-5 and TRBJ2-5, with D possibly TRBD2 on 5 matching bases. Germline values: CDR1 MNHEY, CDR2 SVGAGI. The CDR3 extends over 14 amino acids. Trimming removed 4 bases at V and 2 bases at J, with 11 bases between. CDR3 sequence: CASSWTLGQETQYF. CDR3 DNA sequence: TGTGCCAGCAGTTGGACTTTAGGGCAAGAGACCCAGTACTTC.

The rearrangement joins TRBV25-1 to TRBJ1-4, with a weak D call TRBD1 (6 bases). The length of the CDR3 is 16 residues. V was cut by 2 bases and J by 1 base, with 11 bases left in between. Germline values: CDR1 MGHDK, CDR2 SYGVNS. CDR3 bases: TGTGCCAGCAGTGAAGCGGGGGCTGGAACTAATGAAAAACTGTTTTTT. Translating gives CASSEAGAGTNEKLFF. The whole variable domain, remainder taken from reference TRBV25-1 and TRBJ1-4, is EADIYQTPRYLVIGTGKKITLECSQTMGHDKMYWYQQDPGMELHLIHYSYGVNSTEKGDLSSESTVSRIRTEHFPLTLESARPSHTSQYLCASSEAGAGTNEKLFFGSGTQLSVL.

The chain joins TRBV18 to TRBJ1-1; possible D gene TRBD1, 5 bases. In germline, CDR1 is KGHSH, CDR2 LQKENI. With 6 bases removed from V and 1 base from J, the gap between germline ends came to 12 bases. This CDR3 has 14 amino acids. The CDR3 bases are TGTGCCAGCTCTCCTCAGACAGCGAACACTGAAGCTTTCTTT. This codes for CASSPQTANTEAFF.

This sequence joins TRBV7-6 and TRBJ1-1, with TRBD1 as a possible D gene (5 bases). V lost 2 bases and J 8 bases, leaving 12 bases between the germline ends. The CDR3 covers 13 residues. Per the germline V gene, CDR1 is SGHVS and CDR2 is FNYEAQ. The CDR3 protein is CASSLRGDKEAFF. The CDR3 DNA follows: TGTGCCAGCAGCTTAAGGGGTGATAAGGAAGCTTTCTTT.

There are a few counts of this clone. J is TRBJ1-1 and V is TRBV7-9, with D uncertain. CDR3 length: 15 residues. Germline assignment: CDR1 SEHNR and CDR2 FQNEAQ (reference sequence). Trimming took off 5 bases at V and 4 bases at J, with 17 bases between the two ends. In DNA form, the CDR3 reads TGTGCCAGCAGCGTGTCGGGAGGCTGGAGCACTGAAGCTTTCTTT. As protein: CASSVSGGWSTEAFF.

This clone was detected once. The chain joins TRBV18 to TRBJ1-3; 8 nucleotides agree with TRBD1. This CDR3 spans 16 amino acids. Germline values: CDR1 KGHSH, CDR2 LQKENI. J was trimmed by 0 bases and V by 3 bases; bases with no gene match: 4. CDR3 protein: CASSPETGGSGNTIYF. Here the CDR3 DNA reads TGTGCCAGCTCACCCGAAACAGGGGGCTCTGGAAACACCATATATTTT.

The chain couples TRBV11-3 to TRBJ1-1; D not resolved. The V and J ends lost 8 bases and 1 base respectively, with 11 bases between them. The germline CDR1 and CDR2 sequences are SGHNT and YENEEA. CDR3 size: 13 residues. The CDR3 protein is CASASQPNTEAFF. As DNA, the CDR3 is TGTGCCAGCGCCTCACAGCCGAACACTGAAGCTTTCTTT.

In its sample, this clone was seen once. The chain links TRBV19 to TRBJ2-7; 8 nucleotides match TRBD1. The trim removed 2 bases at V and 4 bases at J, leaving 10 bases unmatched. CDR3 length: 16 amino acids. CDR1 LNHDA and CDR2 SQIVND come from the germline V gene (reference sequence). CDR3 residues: CASSILSGQVVYEQYF. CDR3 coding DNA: TGTGCCAGTAGTATACTCTCGGGACAGGTCGTATACGAGCAGTACTTC. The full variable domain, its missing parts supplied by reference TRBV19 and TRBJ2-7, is DGGITQSPKYLFRKEGQNVTLSCEQNLNHDAMYWYRQDPGQGLRLIYYSQIVNDFQKGDIAEGYSVSREKKESFPLTVTSAQKNPTAFYLCASSILSGQVVYEQYFGPGTRLTVT.

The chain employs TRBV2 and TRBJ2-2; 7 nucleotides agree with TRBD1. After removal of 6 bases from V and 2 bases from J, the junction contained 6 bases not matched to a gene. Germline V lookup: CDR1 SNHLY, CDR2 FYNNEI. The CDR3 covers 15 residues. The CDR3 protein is CASSRQGSNTGELFF. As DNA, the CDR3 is TGTGCCAGCAGCCGACAGGGTAGCAACACCGGGGAGCTGTTTTTT.

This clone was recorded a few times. CDR3: CASSLGLDYGYTF. The DNA of the CDR3 is TGTGCCAGCAGCTTAGGACTGGACTATGGCTACACCTTC. The V call is TRBV7-9, the J call TRBJ1-2; D is unclear. CDR1 is SEHNR and CDR2 is FQNEAQ in the germline V gene (reference sequence). CDR3 length equals 13 residues. V was pared by 1 base and J by 3 bases, with 6 bases between.

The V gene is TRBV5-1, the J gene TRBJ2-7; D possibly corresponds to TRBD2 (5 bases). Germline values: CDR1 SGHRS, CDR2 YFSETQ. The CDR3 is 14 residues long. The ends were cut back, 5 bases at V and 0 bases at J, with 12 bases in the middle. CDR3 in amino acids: CASSVERSSYEQYF. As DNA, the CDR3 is TGCGCCAGCAGTGTGGAGCGGAGCTCCTACGAGCAGTACTTC.

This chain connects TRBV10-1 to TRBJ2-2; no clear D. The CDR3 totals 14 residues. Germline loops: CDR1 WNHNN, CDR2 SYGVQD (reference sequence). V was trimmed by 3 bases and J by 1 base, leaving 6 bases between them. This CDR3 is CASSEVRNTGELFF. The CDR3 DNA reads TGCGCCAGCAGTGAAGTGAGGAACACCGGGGAGCTGTTTTTT.